The text below deals with one T cell receptor (beta chain). Its binding antigen is unknown. Within one base of it there is no much larger clone, and no base qualities were kept. The entry originates in a study of control samples from healthy donors and cancer patients (TCRdb year 2020). Libraries were prepared through the immunoSEQ multiplex PCR assay. TCRdb limited this immuneACCESS table to in-frame rearrangements with V and J called. A share of clones is missing; checked studies link under half to unresolved V genes, and the rest is unexplained. For this sample there are approximately 230,000 clones; around 79% appear just once. The ten largest account for 10% to 15% of the sample. From cysteine to phenylalanine, the CDR3 is 12 amino acids long. The DNA shown is the 36-base CDR3, in frame from base 1. At the junction V is shortened by 6 bases and J by 4 bases, with 10 bases in between. Sequences KGHSH (CDR1) and LQKENI (CDR2) are obtained from the germline V gene.

Sequenced sample: PBMCs. The rearranged chain carries TRBV18 and TRBJ2-7, with the D gene call left open. This clonotype was sampled from a woman aged 55-70 years with lung cancer. Read as DNA, the sequence is TGTGCCAGCTCTCAGGACGGATACGAGCAGTACTTC. Its protein is CASSQDGYEQYF.